This is a list of T cell receptor beta chains from one sample in a study of T cell repertoires in cytomegalovirus infection. MiXCR was run by TCRdb on the reads, yielding one entry per CDR3 protein. The sample consists of more than 85,000 distinct CDR3 sequences, 16% of them appearing once. Specimen: PBMCs. These TCRs come from a human donor in good health (CMV status not recorded). Some clones in this sample may be carry-over from other donors' samples. The CDR3 runs from the conserved cysteine through the conserved F or W. A D gene is named only where the DNA matches it firmly. Clone size is stated in some rows and not others, as once, few, many or a class when expanded.

>TRBV7-2|-|few
CASDRSAGYNEQFF
>TRBV12-3/TRBV12-4|TRBD1|many
CASSPRTGYQPQHF
>TRBV7-2|-|many
CASSFQGTDTEAFF
>TRBV4-2|TRBD2|few
CASSQRSGGPTGELFF
>TRBV5-4|TRBD1|many
CASSLVTGEGETQYF
>TRBV6-2/TRBV6-3|-|-
CASSYGRRGEGTEAFF
>TRBV18|TRBD1|-
CASSPYGTGGDNEQFF
>TRBV28|-|few
CASSLWGTHTDTQYF
>TRBV11-2|TRBD1|many
CASSSIQGGYTEAFF
>TRBV9|-|-
CASSENSPGNTIYF
>TRBV20-1|-|-
CSASFPGVYNSPLHF
>TRBV12-5|-|few
CASGSQGGGLPYGYTF
>TRBV7-3|-|many
CASSSGAENTEAFF